Listed below are T cell receptor beta chains from one sample, sequenced in a study of T cell changes during pregnancy in multiple sclerosis. Sequenced by immunoSEQ multiplex PCR; TCRdb stores in-frame clones only, minus some. This table holds roughly 28,000 clones, about 89% found once. This specimen consisted of CD4+ T cells from peripheral blood mononuclear cells, obtained in the first trimester of pregnancy. These receptors were collected from a female donor in good health, enrolled as a control in a pregnancy study. Both conserved end residues are part of each CDR3. A D gene is named only where the DNA matches it firmly. Only some rows state a clone size, as once, few, many or a class for expanded clones.

d_call j_call v_call clone_size cdr3_aa cdr3_nt
. TRBJ2-2 TRBV4-2 few CASSQTETGELFF TGTGCCAGCAGCCAGACAGAGACCGGGGAGCTGTTTTTT
TRBD1 TRBJ2-3 TRBV29-1 . CSADMTGEADTQYF TGCAGCGCCGACATGACAGGGGAAGCTGATACGCAGTATTTT
TRBD1 TRBJ1-2 TRBV18 . CASSSGTGDGYTF TGTGCCAGCTCATCAGGGACAGGGGATGGCTACACCTTC
TRBD1 TRBJ1-2 TRBV6-5 . CASSLTGSRGYTF TGTGCCAGCAGTTTGACAGGGTCTCGAGGCTACACCTTC
TRBD1 TRBJ1-2 TRBV5-1 . CASRTGSPANYGYTF TGCGCCAGCAGGACAGGGTCCCCAGCTAACTATGGCTACACCTTC
. TRBJ2-1 TRBV6-4 . CASSDEGGGRNEQFF TGTGCCAGCAGTGACGAGGGGGGGGGCCGGAATGAGCAGTTCTTC
. TRBJ1-5 TRBV7-9 . CASSRDGDQPQHF TGTGCCAGCAGCCGTGACGGAGATCAGCCCCAGCATTTT
TRBD2 TRBJ2-5 TRBV7-2 . CASSARLAAETQYF TGTGCCAGCAGCGCCAGACTAGCGGCAGAGACCCAGTACTTC
TRBD2 TRBJ2-3 TRBV2 . CASSEELAVYTQYF TGTGCCAGCAGTGAGGAACTAGCGGTCTATACGCAGTATTTT
TRBD1 TRBJ1-2 TRBV28 . CASSSGTAYGYTF TGTGCCAGCAGTTCCGGGACAGCATATGGCTACACCTTC
TRBD1 TRBJ1-2 TRBV7-8 . CASSPGQGNYGYTF TGTGCCAGCAGCCCCGGACAGGGTAACTATGGCTACACCTTC
. TRBJ2-2 TRBV4-2 . CASSQEWRTAGELFF TGTGCCAGCAGCCAAGAATGGAGAACCGCGGGGGAGCTGTTTTTT